What follows are 20 T cell receptor beta chains derived from one specimen sequenced in a study of T-cell memory formation after mild COVID-19. TCRdb re-called the 5' RACE reads with MiXCR, one entry per CDR3 protein. Counted here are approximately 210,000 distinct CDR3 sequences, about 27% occurring once; the ten biggest clones make up about an eighth. The material sequenced was PBMCs or a T cell subset sorted from them (not recorded which). The source is an adult woman who had mild COVID-19 (a few samples of this study predate the infection). Cell type and time point are not known.

This clonotype has just a few counts. The chain has TRBV18 and TRBJ1-1; D is perhaps TRBD1 (5 bases). Per the germline V gene, CDR1 is KGHSH and CDR2 is LQKENI. Trimming shortened V by 1 base and J by 3 bases, and 9 bases separated the two germline ends. This CDR3 comprises 14 residues. CDR3 nucleotides: TGTGCCAGCTCACCACGGGGAGGGGACACTGAAGCTTTCTTT. Translation gives CASSPRGGDTEAFF.

V usage is TRBV7-2 and J usage is TRBJ2-5; 7 positions agree with TRBD1. The V gene's germline CDR1 is SGHTA and CDR2 FQGNSA. This CDR3 comprises 15 residues. Germline trimming cut 1 base from V and 5 bases from J; bases unmatched to any gene: 7. This chain's CDR3 is CASSLGTGPAETQYF. As DNA, the CDR3 is TGTGCCAGCAGCTTAGGGACAGGACCCGCGGAGACCCAGTACTTC.

This clonotype has more than one count but fewer than ten. The rearrangement joins TRBV15 to TRBJ1-4; D unclear. Deletions cut 1 base from V and 0 bases from J, with 6 bases between. Germline values: CDR1 LNHNV, CDR2 YYDKDF (reference sequence). This CDR3 has 15 amino acids. The CDR3 coding sequence is TGTGCCACCAGCAGAGCCGCGACAACTAATGAAAAACTGTTTTTT. Its translation: CATSRAATTNEKLFF.

V is TRBV3-1 and J is TRBJ2-7, with TRBD2 identical over 13 bases. This CDR3 spans 17 amino acids. J lost 3 bases, V lost 3 bases, and 8 bases had no gene match. Germline lookup yields CDR1 LGHDT and CDR2 YNNKEL (reference sequence). The CDR3 nucleotides read TGTGCCAGCAGCCAGAATGGACTAGCGGGAGACTACTACGAGCAGTACTTC. Its translation is CASSQNGLAGDYYEQYF.

This clonotype was detected only a few times. The chain is built from TRBV6-2 or TRBV6-3 and TRBJ1-1; no definite D call. The germline V and J ends were trimmed by 5 bases and 2 bases, with 15 bases remaining between them. The CDR3 totals 15 residues. The germline V gene encodes CDR1 MNHEY and CDR2 SVGEGT. In DNA, the CDR3 is TGTGCCAGCAGTCGAGTCAACACAGACAACACTGAAGCTTTCTTT. The encoded protein is CASSRVNTDNTEAFF.

V is TRBV20-1 and J is TRBJ1-1; 9 bases are a match to TRBD1. Germline CDR1 and CDR2: DFQATT and SNEGSKA (reference sequence). The CDR3 spans 13 residues. Trimming removed 5 bases from V and 3 bases from J; junction bases left unmatched: 4. The CDR3 DNA is TGCAGTGCTTCGACAGGGGGAGACACTGAAGCTTTCTTT. Translated: CSASTGGDTEAFF.

This clonotype was detected a few times. The chain employs TRBV7-9 and TRBJ2-3, with 8 positions matching TRBD2. J was trimmed by 6 bases and V by 2 bases; bases with no gene match: 16. The CDR3 totals 18 residues. The germline CDR1 and CDR2 sequences are SEHNR and FQNEAQ (reference sequence). CDR3 residues: CASSLIFGMREESDTQYF. Written as DNA, the CDR3 is TGTGCCAGCAGCTTAATTTTCGGCATGCGGGAGGAAAGTGATACGCAGTATTTT. Drawing the rest from reference TRBV7-9 and TRBJ2-3, the complete variable domain is DTGVSQNPRHKITKRGQNVTFRCDPISEHNRLYWYRQTLGQGPEFLTYFQNEAQLEKSRLLSDRFSAERPKGSFSTLEIQRTEQGDSAMYLCASSLIFGMREESDTQYFGPGTRLTVL.

Only a few counts were recorded for this clonotype. V gene TRBV6-2 or TRBV6-3 combines with J gene TRBJ1-3; 9 positions match TRBD1. The CDR3 extends over 12 amino acids. V shed 7 bases, J shed 11 bases, and the junction held 6 bases outside the gene matches. Germline V CDR1 and CDR2: MNHEY, SVGEGT. The CDR3 DNA reads as TGTGCCAGCACCACAGGGGGCGAAGCCATATATTTT. Its translation is CASTTGGEAIYF.

V is TRBV12-3 or TRBV12-4 and J is TRBJ1-5, with a weak D call TRBD1 (6 bases). The CDR3 has 13 amino acids. The V gene lost 6 bases and the J gene lost 3 bases, with 9 bases spanning the gap. The CDR3, as DNA: TGTGCCAGCAGATGGACAGACAATCAGCCCCAGCATTTT. Amino acids: CASRWTDNQPQHF.

The V call is TRBV2, the J call TRBJ1-5, with D uncertain. Between the trimmed V and J ends, which lost 6 bases and 1 base, there was a span of 13 bases. The germline V gene encodes CDR1 SNHLY and CDR2 FYNNEI. This CDR3 comprises 15 residues. The CDR3 reads CASRRAVWSNQPQHF. Written as DNA, the CDR3 is TGTGCCAGCAGGCGGGCAGTATGGAGCAATCAGCCCCAGCATTTT.

This clonotype was seen a few times. V usage is TRBV29-1 and J usage is TRBJ2-7; D perhaps matches TRBD2 (6 bases). V was trimmed by 4 bases and J by 1 base, leaving 8 bases between them. The CDR3 extends over 12 amino acids. Germline-derived CDR1 and CDR2 are SQVTM and ANQGSEA. CDR3 in amino acids: CSVVEGSYEQYF. Written as DNA, the CDR3 is TGCAGCGTTGTGGAGGGTTCCTACGAGCAGTACTTC.

The chain couples TRBV18 to TRBJ2-1; D could derive from TRBD1 or TRBD2 (5 bases each). Trimming shortened V by 1 base and J by 5 bases, and 9 bases separated the two germline ends. Per the germline V gene, CDR1 is KGHSH and CDR2 is LQKENI. The CDR3 loop spans 14 amino acids. The CDR3 coding sequence is TGTGCCAGCTCACCACGGGGGTCACACAATGAGCAGTTCTTC. Translated, it gives CASSPRGSHNEQFF.

This clonotype has more than one count but fewer than ten. The chain has TRBV7-9 and TRBJ2-7; perhaps D is TRBD1 or TRBD2 (5 bases each). Germline CDR1 reads SEHNR; CDR2 reads FQNEAQ (reference sequence). The CDR3 is 19 amino acids. The V end was cut by 5 bases, the J end by 1 base, with 27 bases between. The CDR3 spells CASSTPRGGHYRWSYEQYF. CDR3 sequence (DNA): TGTGCCAGCAGCACCCCCCGGGGCGGACACTACCGGTGGTCCTACGAGCAGTACTTC.

The genes are TRBV30 and TRBJ2-5, with TRBD2 matching 8 bases. Germline V gene data show CDR1 as GTSNPN and CDR2 as SVGIG (reference sequence). J was trimmed by 5 bases and V by 4 bases; bases with no gene match: 12. This CDR3 is built from 15 residues. CDR3 bases: TGTGCCTGGAATCCGGACAGCGGGAGTGGTGAGACCCAGTACTTC. Translating it yields CAWNPDSGSGETQYF.

The chain recombines TRBV7-9 with TRBJ2-3; D unresolved. V was cut by 1 base and J by 0 bases, with 8 bases left in between. The CDR3 length is 15 residues. From germline, CDR1 is SEHNR and CDR2 FQNEAQ (reference sequence). The CDR3 loop is CASSLDRASTDTQYF. The CDR3 DNA is TGTGCCAGCAGCTTAGATCGTGCTAGCACAGATACGCAGTATTTT.

The V and J genes are TRBV5-6 and TRBJ1-5; D remains ambiguous. There are 16 residues in the CDR3. The germline gives CDR1 SGHDT, CDR2 YYEEEE. V lost 1 base to trimming and J lost 0 bases, with 11 bases between them. The CDR3 sequence is CASSLITDNSNQPQHF. Here the CDR3 DNA reads TGTGCCAGCAGCTTGATAACAGACAATAGCAATCAGCCCCAGCATTTT.

The chain combines TRBV24-1 with TRBJ2-1; 9 bases are shared with TRBD1. The CDR3 is made up of 16 amino acids. Germline-derived CDR1 and CDR2 are KGHDR and SFDVKD. V dropped 4 bases and J dropped 3; count of bases not matched to a gene: 6. CDR3 DNA: TGTGCCACCAGTGACCCCACAGGGGGCGGCTACAATGAGCAGTTCTTC. Amino acids: CATSDPTGGGYNEQFF.

This clonotype turned up a few times. The chain links TRBV24-1 to TRBJ2-3, with TRBD2 matching over 16 bases. The V gene's germline CDR1 is KGHDR and CDR2 SFDVKD. V shed 1 base and J 2 bases; nucleotides not matched to a gene: 8. This CDR3 region has 20 residues. In DNA, the CDR3 is TGTGCCACCAGTGATTTACTACCGGGACTAGCGGGAGGGCCCACAGATACGCAGTATTTT. Translated, it gives CATSDLLPGLAGGPTDTQYF.

The chain recombines TRBV4-1 with TRBJ1-2, with D possibly TRBD1 on 6 matching bases. The CDR3 length is 15 residues. Germline V gives CDR1 MGHRA, CDR2 YSYEKL. The V end was cut by 4 bases, the J end by 0 bases, with 12 bases between. CDR3 DNA: TGCGCCAGCAGCCGTGGACAGCTTCCTAACTATGGCTACACCTTC. It encodes CASSRGQLPNYGYTF.

The V and J genes are TRBV7-6 and TRBJ1-5; tentatively, D is TRBD1 (6 bases). Germline values: CDR1 SGHVS, CDR2 FNYEAQ. V lost 4 bases and J 3 bases, leaving 19 bases between the germline ends. This CDR3 spans 17 amino acids. This CDR3 reads CASSSAPTGKLNQPQHF. In DNA form, the CDR3 reads TGTGCCAGCAGCTCAGCTCCTACAGGGAAACTCAATCAGCCCCAGCATTTT.